Below, 18 T cell receptor beta chains from the same sample are listed, as sequenced in a study of blood T cells in healthy people across ages. Through a sample-barcoded 5' primer and a J-beta primer mix, a second PCR was run for roughly 6 to 12 cycles. TCRdb recomputed calls from the 5' RACE reads with MiXCR, one row per CDR3 protein. This repertoire shows about 1.4 million distinct CDR3 sequences, around 55% found once; its top ten account for over 5.5%. The sequencing sample was made of blood. The receptor source for this set is a young man in good health.

This clonotype was seen a few times. V is TRBV2 and J is TRBJ2-1, with a weak D call TRBD1 (6 bases). V lost 9 bases and J lost 7, with 25 bases in between. The germline V gene encodes CDR1 SNHLY and CDR2 FYNNEI. The CDR3 sequence is 16 residues long. CDR3 sequence: CASGQHGPVLKNEQFF. CDR3 coding DNA: TGTGCCAGTGGACAGCACGGCCCGGTCCTCAAGAATGAGCAGTTCTTC.

V and J are TRBV27 and TRBJ1-5; 7 bases map to TRBD1. Germline loops: CDR1 MNHEY, CDR2 SMNVEV (reference sequence). V lost 6 bases to trimming and J lost 4 bases; unmatched junction nucleotides: 6. The CDR3 length is 14 residues. CDR3 DNA sequence: TGTGCCAGCAGCCCCAGGGGGAGGAATCAGCCCCAGCATTTT. It encodes CASSPRGRNQPQHF.

This chain uses TRBV18 with TRBJ1-4; D call uncertain. CDR1 KGHSH and CDR2 LQKENI come from the germline V gene. This CDR3 is 14 amino acids long. Trimming removed 0 bases at V and 8 bases at J, with 10 bases between. The CDR3 DNA sequence: TGTGCCAGCTCACCACCGGGAGTCTGGGAAAAACTGTTTTTT. Protein product: CASSPPGVWEKLFF.

The chain combines TRBV2 with TRBJ1-1, with D possibly TRBD1 on 5 matching bases. The length of the CDR3 is 14 residues. Looked up from germline, CDR1 is SNHLY and CDR2 is FYNNEI. Trimming took off 0 bases at V and 4 bases at J, with 9 bases between the two ends. The CDR3 DNA is TGTGCCAGCAGTGAAGCAGCAAGGGGCACTGAAGCTTTCTTT. Its translation is CASSEAARGTEAFF. Full variable domain (outside the CDR3, taken from reference TRBV2 and TRBJ1-1): EPEVTQTPSHQVTQMGQEVILRCVPISNHLYFYWYRQILGQKVEFLVSFYNNEISEKSEIFDDQFSVERPDGSNFTLKIRSTKLEDSAMYFCASSEAARGTEAFFGQGTRLTVV.

This clonotype was picked up a small number of times. The chain is built from TRBV12-3 or TRBV12-4 and TRBJ2-4; D is possibly TRBD2 (6 bases). Between the trimmed V and J ends, which lost 5 bases and 15 bases, there was a span of 20 bases. CDR3 length equals 13 residues. CDR3 loop: CASSLIQGRSRYF. The DNA for the CDR3 is TGTGCCAGCAGTCTTATCCAAGGGAGGTCTAGGTACTTC.

This rearrangement joins TRBV20-1 to TRBJ1-2; a weak D match, TRBD1 (5 bases). The CDR3 is 14 residues long. Germline V gene lookup returns CDR1 DFQATT and CDR2 SNEGSKA (reference sequence). V was trimmed by 6 bases and J by 3 bases, leaving 17 bases between them. CDR3 bases: TGCAGTGCCCGTAAGGGGATTAACCACTATGGCTACACCTTC. Translated, it gives CSARKGINHYGYTF.

This clonotype was observed a handful of times. This sequence joins TRBV6-6 and TRBJ2-7; maybe TRBD2 (7 bases). CDR1 and CDR2 from the germline V gene are MNHNY and SVGAGI (reference sequence). This CDR3 is built from 15 residues. V lost 7 bases to trimming and J lost 6 bases, with 22 bases between them. In DNA, the CDR3 is TGTGCCAGCAAGATGGGGGGGAACAGGGAGGGCGAGCAGTACTTC. Encoded protein: CASKMGGNREGEQYF.

This clonotype was counted only a few times. The CDR3 reads CASSSHGEYEQYF. CDR3 in DNA: TGTGCCAGCAGCTCCCACGGGGAGTACGAGCAGTACTTC. This chain joins TRBV7-9 and TRBJ2-7, with D perhaps matching TRBD2 (5 bases). The V and J ends lost 4 bases and 4 bases respectively, with 11 bases between them. In germline, CDR1 is SEHNR, CDR2 FQNEAQ (reference sequence). This CDR3 is built from 13 residues.

This clonotype was counted between two and nine times. At one boundary the junction diverges from the germline segment, which might be a read error. The chain recombines TRBV10-1 with TRBJ2-5; D gene ambiguous. Germline values: CDR1 WNHNN, CDR2 SYGVQD (reference sequence). CDR3 length: 13 residues. This chain's CDR3 is CAISARRVETQYF. In DNA form, the CDR3 reads TGTGCCATCAGTGCGAGGAGAGTGGAGACCCAGTACTTC.

The V and J genes are TRBV12-3 or TRBV12-4 and TRBJ1-2; the D is unclear. The V gene lost 5 bases and the J gene lost 5 bases, with 6 bases spanning the gap. The CDR3 runs to 11 residues. As DNA, the CDR3 is TGTGCCAGCAGTCCCCAGTATGGCTACACCTTC. As protein: CASSPQYGYTF.

The rearrangement uses TRBV12-3 or TRBV12-4 and TRBJ1-1; no firm D call. The V and J ends lost 4 bases and 3 bases respectively, with 15 bases between them. This CDR3 contains 15 residues. As DNA, the CDR3 is TGTGCCAGCAGTTCGGGGTGGGGAGGAGACACTGAAGCTTTCTTT. Protein product: CASSSGWGGDTEAFF.

The chain joins TRBV29-1 to TRBJ1-4; D is unclear. Trimming removed 4 bases from V and 5 bases from J, with 8 bases in between. Germline V gives CDR1 SQVTM, CDR2 ANQGSEA. The CDR3 covers 12 residues. The DNA for the CDR3 is TGCAGCGTTGGAGTAGGAAATGAAAAACTGTTTTTT. Residues: CSVGVGNEKLFF.

This clonotype was seen more than once but under ten times. The V and J genes are TRBV7-9 and TRBJ2-5; maybe TRBD1 (6 bases). Deletions cut 5 bases from V and 2 bases from J, with 15 bases between. The CDR3 runs 15 residues. Germline V gene data show CDR1 as SEHNR and CDR2 as FQNEAQ (reference sequence). This CDR3 is CASSVDRLRQETQYF. The CDR3 nucleotides are TGTGCCAGCAGCGTCGACAGGTTACGGCAAGAGACCCAGTACTTC.

This clonotype was observed a few times. J is TRBJ2-1 and V is TRBV2; TRBD2 agrees at 8 bases. The ends lost 0 bases at V and 14 bases at J; junction bases unmatched: 6. This CDR3 spans 13 amino acids. In germline, CDR1 is SNHLY, CDR2 FYNNEI. In DNA form, the CDR3 reads TGTGCCAGCAGTGAAGCGCGGGGGGCCGTGGAGTTCTTC. This codes for CASSEARGAVEFF.

This chain links TRBV4-2 with TRBJ1-4; D is possibly TRBD1 (5 bases). Germline CDR1 reads LGHNA; CDR2 reads YNFKEQ. Trimming cost V 2 bases and J 7 bases, with 14 bases left between them. The CDR3 is made up of 15 amino acids. CDR3 nucleotide sequence: TGTGCCAGCAGCCAAAGGAGGGATGGGGCTGAAAAACTGTTTTTT. Its translation: CASSQRRDGAEKLFF.

This chain uses TRBV7-2 with TRBJ2-4; 7 bases fit TRBD2. The CDR3 extends over 14 amino acids. The ends lost 11 bases at V and 1 base at J; junction bases unmatched: 8. Germline V lookup: CDR1 SGHTA, CDR2 FQGNSA. In DNA form, the CDR3 reads TGTGCCTGCCGCGGGAGTGGGGCCAAAAACATTCAGTACTTC. Translated: CACRGSGAKNIQYF.

The CDR3 sequence: CASSVGDYSYEQYF. The CDR3 DNA reads as TGTGCCAGCAGCGTCGGGGACTACTCCTACGAGCAGTACTTC. The chain uses TRBV7-2 and TRBJ2-7, with TRBD2 matching 7 bases. The trim removed 5 bases at V and 0 bases at J, leaving 4 bases unmatched. The CDR3 has 14 residues. Germline CDR1 SGHTA, CDR2 FQGNSA.

The chain uses TRBV20-1 and TRBJ2-1, with 9 nucleotides matching TRBD1. Trimming removed 6 bases from V and 2 bases from J; junction bases left unmatched: 8. Germline loops: CDR1 DFQATT, CDR2 SNEGSKA (reference sequence). The CDR3 is 15 amino acids. CDR3 coding DNA: TGCAGTGCGAACAGCCGGGACAGGGCCTACAATGAGCAGTTCTTC. This translates into CSANSRDRAYNEQFF.